Presented here are 17 T cell receptor beta chains from one specimen sequenced in a study of cytomegalovirus exposure and HLA in healthy donors. The protocol was immunoSEQ multiplex PCR, while the TCRdb copy is restricted to in-frame clones and leaves out a portion. The sample shows about 160,000 clones, 96% of them seen only once. The specimen was PBMCs. The source of these receptors is a woman in her late teens or twenties in good health and CMV-seronegative.

The chain combines TRBV13 with TRBJ1-6; D remains ambiguous. The V end was cut by 1 base, the J end by 3 bases, with 16 bases between. The CDR3 totals 18 residues. Germline V CDR1 and CDR2: PRHDT, FYEKMQ (reference sequence). The chain's CDR3 is CASSLVGSAGDYNSPLHF. As DNA, the CDR3 is TGTGCCAGCAGCTTAGTCGGCTCGGCGGGAGACTATAATTCACCCCTCCACTTT.

The sample holds a few counts of this clone. The chain uses TRBV9 and TRBJ1-3, with D possibly TRBD1 on 5 matching bases. Trimming pared 0 bases from V and 2 bases from J, leaving 12 bases between. Germline CDR1 is SGDLS and CDR2 is YYNGEE. This CDR3 contains 16 residues. CDR3 residues: CASSVAYRSTGNTIYF. As DNA, the CDR3 is TGTGCCAGCAGCGTAGCTTACAGGAGCACTGGAAACACCATATATTTT.

The chain employs TRBV4-3 and TRBJ1-4; 8 positions agree with TRBD1. Germline loops: CDR1 LGHNA, CDR2 YSLEER. The CDR3 runs 18 residues. The junction had 14 bases not matched to a gene; V was cut back by 0 bases and J by 8 bases. For the CDR3, the DNA is TGCGCCAGCAGCCAAGATTCTCCCACAGGGGGTCTCTTCGAAAAACTGTTTTTT. This sequence encodes CASSQDSPTGGLFEKLFF.

The chain carries TRBV15 and TRBJ2-7; D is ambiguous. This CDR3 is built from 15 residues. Per germline, CDR1 LNHNV and CDR2 YYDKDF (reference sequence). Trimming took 0 bases from V and 3 from J, leaving 12 bases between them. Here the CDR3 reads CATSRDRIASYEQYF. The CDR3, as DNA: TGTGCCACCAGCAGAGATCGGATAGCCAGCTACGAGCAGTACTTC.

The chain joins TRBV5-6 to TRBJ1-5; D might be TRBD1 (5 bases). Germline loops: CDR1 SGHDT, CDR2 YYEEEE. Trimming took 6 bases from V and 2 from J, leaving 12 bases between them. CDR3 length: 14 residues. CDR3 nucleotides: TGTGCCAGCACCCGGGCGGGGGGCAATCAGCCCCAGCATTTT. Protein: CASTRAGGNQPQHF.

This chain connects TRBV9 to TRBJ2-7, with a tentative D call TRBD1 (5 bases). Germline V gives CDR1 SGDLS, CDR2 YYNGEE. This CDR3 comprises 17 residues. The V end was cut by 0 bases, the J end by 2 bases, with 18 bases between. The CDR3 here is CASSVGQAGRRPYEQYF. The CDR3 DNA sequence: TGTGCCAGCAGCGTAGGTCAGGCAGGGCGACGTCCCTACGAGCAGTACTTC.

The chain carries TRBV6-5 and TRBJ1-5, with D possibly being TRBD1 (6 bases). CDR1 and CDR2 from the germline V gene are MNHEY and SVGAGI. The CDR3 has 14 amino acids. Between the trimmed V and J ends, which lost 6 bases and 3 bases, there was a span of 12 bases. DNA of the CDR3: TGTGCCAGCAGCAGGGGCGGGCTCAATCAGCCCCAGCATTTT. It codes for CASSRGGLNQPQHF.

The V and J genes are TRBV9 and TRBJ2-1; 10 positions agree with TRBD2. The CDR3 sequence is 17 residues long. With 0 bases clipped from V and 4 bases from J, the junction kept 7 bases outside the gene matches. Germline CDR1 SGDLS, CDR2 YYNGEE. This chain's CDR3 is CASSVEGLAVPYNEQFF. In nucleotides, the CDR3 is TGTGCCAGCAGCGTAGAAGGACTAGCGGTACCTTACAATGAGCAGTTCTTC.

V gene TRBV7-2 combines with J gene TRBJ2-1; D may be TRBD1 (5 bases). Trimming removed 4 bases at V and 12 bases at J, with 10 bases between. CDR1 is SGHTA, CDR2 FQGNSA, per germline. CDR3 size: 11 residues. This CDR3 is CASSYQGGQFF. The CDR3 DNA reads TGTGCCAGCAGCTATCAGGGTGGGCAGTTCTTC.

The gene calls are TRBV5-1 and TRBJ1-6; the match to TRBD1 covers 8 bases. Trimming cost V 2 bases and J 7 bases; bases outside gene matches: 5. The CDR3 has 15 amino acids. CDR1 SGHRS and CDR2 YFSETQ come from the germline V gene. DNA for the CDR3: TGCGCCAGCAGCTTACGAGACAGGGGAAATTCACCCCTCCACTTT. This gives the protein CASSLRDRGNSPLHF.

The rearrangement links TRBV7-9 to TRBJ2-1, with D possibly being TRBD1 (6 bases). This CDR3 region has 17 residues. Trimming removed 0 bases from V and 3 bases from J, with 15 bases in between. The germline gives CDR1 SEHNR, CDR2 FQNEAQ (reference sequence). CDR3 in amino acids: CASSLAGYRVVYNEQFF. Written as DNA, the CDR3 is TGTGCCAGCAGCTTAGCGGGTTACAGGGTGGTCTACAATGAGCAGTTCTTC.

As regards this clone: The same CDR3 arises from other DNA sequences in this sample as well. This chain links TRBV19 with TRBJ1-2; a possible D gene is TRBD1 (6 bases). Trimming left V 3 bases short and J 7 bases short, with 9 bases between. CDR1 is LNHDA and CDR2 is SQIVND in the germline V gene (reference sequence). The length of the CDR3 is 12 residues. The CDR3 region is CASSIGGAGYTF. In nucleotides, the CDR3 is TGTGCCAGTAGTATCGGGGGGGCTGGCTACACCTTC.

The chain combines TRBV5-6 with TRBJ1-5; the match to TRBD1 covers 11 bases. V lost 4 bases, J lost 4 bases, and 4 bases stayed unmatched. Germline V CDR1 and CDR2: SGHDT, YYEEEE. This CDR3 region has 15 residues. The CDR3 protein is CASSHGTGGNQPQHF. As DNA, the CDR3 is TGTGCCAGCAGCCACGGGACAGGGGGAAATCAGCCCCAGCATTTT.

The rearrangement uses TRBV4-3 and TRBJ2-1; TRBD2 might be the D (5 bases). The CDR3 runs 15 residues. The germline gives CDR1 LGHNA, CDR2 YSLEER. Trimming removed 0 bases from V and 6 bases from J, with 12 bases in between. CDR3 sequence: CASSQDRLTTNEQFF. The CDR3 DNA reads as TGCGCCAGCAGCCAAGATCGATTGACTACCAATGAGCAGTTCTTC.

The chain couples TRBV6-1 to TRBJ1-4; 8 bases are a match to TRBD1. Germline values: CDR1 MNHNS, CDR2 SASEGT. J was trimmed by 8 bases and V by 5 bases; bases with no gene match: 10. This CDR3 spans 15 amino acids. CDR3 amino acids: CASSPRDRTMEKLFF. The CDR3, as DNA: TGTGCCAGCAGTCCCCGGGACAGGACAATGGAAAAACTGTTTTTT.

This clone has just one count. The chain has TRBV19 and TRBJ2-2; maybe TRBD1 (6 bases). The CDR3 loop spans 14 amino acids. The germline gives CDR1 LNHDA, CDR2 SQIVND (reference sequence). Trimming took off 5 bases at V and 8 bases at J, with 15 bases between the two ends. CDR3 sequence reads: CASSLQGSFGELFF. In nucleotides, the CDR3 is TGTGCCAGTAGTCTACAGGGCAGCTTTGGGGAGCTGTTTTTT.

J is TRBJ1-5 and V is TRBV6-1; the D is unclear. CDR3 length: 15 residues. Trimming stripped 8 bases from V and 0 bases from J, with 14 bases between. Germline CDR1 and CDR2: MNHNS and SASEGT. CDR3: CASSREGFSNQPQHF. CDR3 sequence (DNA): TGTGCCAGCTCCCGAGAGGGTTTTAGCAATCAGCCCCAGCATTTT.